This T cell receptor (beta chain) was sequenced during a study of blood T cells in healthy people across ages. On the study more broadly: Per two T cells, about one barcoded beta molecule was captured through template switching.

With a J-beta primer mix and a sample-barcoded 5' primer, a second PCR ran about 7 to 12 cycles. A template-switch adaptor with 12 random nucleotides tagged each cDNA molecule. TCRdb re-derived calls from the 5' RACE reads in MiXCR, one entry per CDR3 protein. The table includes hundreds of thousands of distinct CDR3 sequences, 35% to 50% detected once. Healthy Caucasian individuals from Russia aged about 6 to 90 served as donors. Findings of the study overall: Per million T cells, TCR beta diversity dropped roughly linearly as age increased.

A word on this clonotype: The antigen remains unidentified.

The germline V gene has CDR1 GTSNPN and CDR2 SVGIG (reference sequence). This CDR3 contains 13 residues. The germline V and J ends were trimmed by 5 bases and 5 bases, with 12 bases remaining between them. This sequence joins TRBV30 and TRBJ2-2; unclear D gene. The sample consisted of blood. The receptor comes from an elderly man in good health. Written as DNA, the CDR3 is TGTGCCTGGGCGCCCTACTATACCGGGGAGCTGTTTTTT. It yields the protein CAWAPYYTGELFF. The variable domain in full, completed from reference TRBV30 and TRBJ2-2, reads SQTIHQWPATLVQPVGSPLSLECTVEGTSNPNLYWYRQAAGRGLQLLFYSVGIGQISSEVPQNLSASRPQDRQFILSSKKLLLSDSGFYLCAWAPYYTGELFFGEGSRLTVL.